Listed below are T cell receptor beta chains from one sample, sequenced in a study of long-term antiretroviral therapy in people with HIV. Sequencing used immunoSEQ multiplex PCR; TCRdb keeps in-frame clones, though not all of them. The profile covers around 26,000 clones, with roughly 93% appearing a single time and less than 9.5% taken by the ten largest. The sequencing used unsorted PBMCs, collected 7.6 years after starting antiretroviral therapy. The receptor set was obtained from a woman between 35 and 50 years old with HIV. CDR3s include the opening cysteine and the closing phenylalanine or tryptophan. D genes are given only for firm matches. Part of the rows lack a size; the others show once, few, many or a class for expanded clones.

d_call	v_call	clone_size	j_call	cdr3_nt	cdr3_aa
TRBD2	TRBV7-7	.	TRBJ2-2	TGTGCTAGCAGCGTTAGCGGGGGCCCCACCGGGGAGCTGTTTTTT	CASSVSGGPTGELFF
TRBD1	TRBV2	once	TRBJ1-3	TGTGCCAGCAGTGAAGGGACAGGGTCTGGAAACACCATATATTTT	CASSEGTGSGNTIYF
.	TRBV19	.	TRBJ2-1	TGTGCCAGTAAGGCAGGGTGGGGCGATGAGCAGTTCTTC	CASKAGWGDEQFF
.	TRBV5-6	.	TRBJ2-7	TGTGCCAGCAGCTTGGTGCAGCCCTACGAGCAGTACTTC	CASSLVQPYEQYF
TRBD1	TRBV7-6	.	TRBJ1-2	TGTGCCAGCAGCTTAGATGCGACAGGGCTGAAGGGCTACACCTTC	CASSLDATGLKGYTF
.	TRBV20-1	.	TRBJ2-3	TGCAGTGCCCAAAACGTAGATACGCAGTATTTT	CSAQNVDTQYF
.	TRBV6-5	.	TRBJ1-5	TGTGCCAGCAGTTACAAAGGTCAGCCCCAGCATTTT	CASSYKGQPQHF
.	TRBV7-2	.	TRBJ2-2	TGTGCCAGCAGCTCACCGTGGGGCAGTGCGAACACCGGGGAGCTGTTTTTT	CASSSPWGSANTGELFF
TRBD1	TRBV19	.	TRBJ2-7	TGTGCCAGTAGCTTTAGGACAGGGGGCGGCGAGCAGTACTTC	CASSFRTGGGEQYF
.	TRBV6-6	.	TRBJ2-2	TGTGCCAGCAGAATACAGGGGACTGGCACCGGGGAGCTGTTTTTT	CASRIQGTGTGELFF
.	TRBV5-1	.	TRBJ1-6	TGCGCCAGCAGCCCCCGACCGGGGGGTGGTTCACCCCTCCACTTT	CASSPRPGGGSPLHF
.	TRBV5-4	.	TRBJ2-7	TGTGCCAGCAGCTTGGCGTCCTACGAGCAGTACTTC	CASSLASYEQYF
TRBD2	TRBV27	.	TRBJ2-3	TGTGCCAGCAGTCCCGGGACTAGATGGGATACGCAGTATTTT	CASSPGTRWDTQYF
.	TRBV5-1	.	TRBJ2-7	TGCGCCAGCAGTCTGGGGGCAGGGGTGGGCGAGCAGTACTTC	CASSLGAGVGEQYF
.	TRBV9	once	TRBJ1-3	TGTGCCAGCAGCGTAGGTCAGGGTTCTGGAAACACCATATATTTT	CASSVGQGSGNTIYF
.	TRBV7-8	.	TRBJ1-1	TGTGCCAGCAGCCCGGGTCGTGGGCAGGCCAACACTGAAGCTTTCTTT	CASSPGRGQANTEAFF